What follows are 20 T cell receptor beta chains derived from one specimen sequenced in a study of blood T cell repertoires in COVID-19. The assay was immunoSEQ multiplex PCR, and TCRdb's table has in-frame clones only and misses some. The sample lists about 75,000 clones, 75% to 85% occurring once. The sequenced sample consisted of peripheral blood. These receptors were collected from a woman of 80 years or more with active or convalescent COVID-19.

V is TRBV5-6 and J is TRBJ2-2, with D perhaps TRBD1 (5 bases). This CDR3 is built from 14 residues. Trimming took off 2 bases at V and 4 bases at J, with 9 bases between the two ends. From germline, CDR1 is SGHDT and CDR2 YYEEEE. The CDR3 nucleotides read TGTGCCAGCAGCTTCAGGGATAGCACCGGGGAGCTGTTTTTT. Protein product: CASSFRDSTGELFF.

V and J are TRBV19 and TRBJ1-6; 7 positions agree with TRBD1. Germline trimming cut 5 bases from V and 1 base from J; bases unmatched to any gene: 2. The CDR3 length is 15 residues. From germline, CDR1 is LNHDA and CDR2 SQIVND (reference sequence). CDR3 protein: CASSHRGSYNSPLHF. The CDR3 nucleotides read TGTGCCAGTAGTCACAGGGGATCCTATAATTCACCCCTCCACTTT.

V is TRBV6-2 or TRBV6-3 and J is TRBJ2-3; a possible D gene is TRBD1 (6 bases). Trimming stripped 6 bases from V and 5 bases from J, with 12 bases between. Looked up from germline, CDR1 is MNHEY and CDR2 is SVGEGT. This CDR3 is built from 13 residues. In nucleotides, the CDR3 is TGTGCCAGCAGCCGGGACATCCGAGATACGCAGTATTTT. Protein sequence: CASSRDIRDTQYF.

This sequence joins TRBV28 and TRBJ2-3; a possible D gene is TRBD1 (6 bases). The CDR3 contains 17 residues. V was cut by 6 bases and J by 0 bases, with 19 bases left in between. CDR1 and CDR2 from the germline V gene are MDHEN and SYDVKM. DNA for the CDR3: TGTGCCAGCAGCCTACGCGCCGGACAGTCGAGCACAGATACGCAGTATTTT. Translated, it gives CASSLRAGQSSTDTQYF.

This chain uses TRBV5-6 with TRBJ1-2; D is unclear. In germline, CDR1 is SGHDT, CDR2 YYEEEE. Deletions cut 0 bases from V and 4 bases from J, with 10 bases between. This CDR3 is built from 14 residues. DNA of the CDR3: TGTGCCAGCAGCTTGGCAGGTTCGTTCTATGGCTACACCTTC. This gives the protein CASSLAGSFYGYTF.

The chain employs TRBV5-1 and TRBJ2-1, with TRBD2 matching 13 bases. Germline CDR1 SGHRS, CDR2 YFSETQ. V lost 0 bases, J lost 10 bases, and 4 bases stayed unmatched. CDR3 size: 15 residues. In DNA form, the CDR3 reads TGCGCCAGCAGCTTGGGATGGACTAGCGGGAGCGAGCAGTTCTTC. Its protein is CASSLGWTSGSEQFF.

V is TRBV6-4 and J is TRBJ2-3; the D gene is possibly TRBD2 (6 bases). Trimming pared 0 bases from V and 2 bases from J, leaving 9 bases between. The CDR3 spans 15 residues. Germline CDR1 is MRHNA and CDR2 is SNTAGT. As DNA, the CDR3 is TGTGCCAGCAGTGACTCTGCGGGATCCACAGATACGCAGTATTTT. Translated, it gives CASSDSAGSTDTQYF.

The chain uses TRBV4-3 and TRBJ1-2; the match to TRBD1 covers 8 bases. CDR1 is LGHNA and CDR2 is YSLEER in the germline V gene. The CDR3 totals 15 residues. The ends lost 4 bases at V and 8 bases at J; junction bases unmatched: 12. CDR3 loop: CASSPLGQGEAGYTF. In DNA, the CDR3 is TGCGCCAGCAGCCCTTTAGGACAGGGCGAAGCCGGCTACACCTTC.

This clone was observed a single time. This rearrangement joins TRBV7-9 to TRBJ1-2; weak D call: TRBD1 (5 bases). The V end was cut by 1 base, the J end by 7 bases, with 10 bases between. Germline V gene lookup returns CDR1 SEHNR and CDR2 FQNEAQ (reference sequence). This CDR3 has 13 amino acids. The CDR3: CASSLEAGFGYTF. CDR3 DNA sequence: TGTGCCAGCAGCTTAGAGGCAGGGTTTGGCTACACCTTC.

The CDR3 loop is CASSARRQGNYGYTF. CDR3 DNA sequence: TGTGCCAGCAGCGCTCGACGACAGGGTAACTATGGCTACACCTTC. V gene TRBV7-9 combines with J gene TRBJ1-2; 7 positions match TRBD1. V trimming: 5 bases; J trimming: 1 base; junction bases outside the gene matches: 7. The CDR3 is 15 amino acids. CDR1 and CDR2 from the germline V gene are SEHNR and FQNEAQ (reference sequence).

The chain recombines TRBV10-2 with TRBJ2-3; D remains ambiguous. Per the germline V gene, CDR1 is WSHSY and CDR2 is SAAADI. The CDR3 length is 13 residues. V was pared by 6 bases and J by 1 base, with 8 bases between. CDR3 bases: TGCGCCAGCAGGTGGGCCGGCACAGATACGCAGTATTTT. As protein: CASRWAGTDTQYF.

The chain uses TRBV3-1 (or the pseudogene TRBV3-2) and TRBJ2-3; 9 positions agree with TRBD2. With V trimmed by 4 bases and J by 6 bases, 20 bases remained unmatched. The CDR3 extends over 19 amino acids. Germline values: CDR1 LGHDT, CDR2 YNNKEL (reference sequence). CDR3 nucleotides: TGTGCCAGCAGCCGGCACCCGGCGGGAGGGCCTCCAGGTCATGATACGCAGTATTTT. Protein sequence: CASSRHPAGGPPGHDTQYF.

This rearrangement joins TRBV7-2 to TRBJ2-5, with D possibly being TRBD2 (8 bases). The CDR3 consists of 15 residues. Germline CDR1 SGHTA, CDR2 FQGNSA. The germline V and J ends were trimmed by 5 bases and 4 bases, with 17 bases remaining between them. Here the CDR3 reads CASSPPGGGRETQYF. The DNA of the CDR3 is TGTGCCAGCAGCCCTCCGGGAGGGGGCAGAGAGACCCAGTACTTC.

This chain uses TRBV19 with TRBJ2-5; 8 nucleotides match TRBD1. Germline CDR1 is LNHDA and CDR2 is SQIVND (reference sequence). The CDR3 runs 18 residues. Trimming took 5 bases from V and 5 from J; bases not matched to a gene: 19. The CDR3 DNA is TGTGCCAGTAGTGGGAACCCCGGGGCAGGGGGCTGGGTGGAGACCCAGTACTTC. Its protein product is CASSGNPGAGGWVETQYF. Based on the CDR3 plus reference TRBV19 and TRBJ2-5, the full variable domain is DGGITQSPKYLFRKEGQNVTLSCEQNLNHDAMYWYRQDPGQGLRLIYYSQIVNDFQKGDIAEGYSVSREKKESFPLTVTSAQKNPTAFYLCASSGNPGAGGWVETQYFGPGTRLLVL.

Comments on this clone: Other nucleotide sequences from this sample produce the same CDR3. V gene TRBV27 combines with J gene TRBJ1-1, with 8 nucleotides matching TRBD1. Germline CDR1 MNHEY, CDR2 SMNVEV (reference sequence). V lost 7 bases, J lost 4 bases, and 5 bases stayed unmatched. This CDR3 contains 13 residues. Here the CDR3 DNA reads TGTGCCAGCAAGGACAGGGTCCGCACTGAAGCTTTCTTT. Protein: CASKDRVRTEAFF.

This clone was picked up a small number of times. The chain joins TRBV19 to TRBJ1-1, with 7 bases matching TRBD1. CDR3 length: 14 amino acids. Germline V gene lookup returns CDR1 LNHDA and CDR2 SQIVND (reference sequence). Losses at the gene ends were 5 bases for V and 2 bases for J; bases not matched to a gene: 5. The CDR3 protein is CASSFRQGNTEAFF. The CDR3 nucleotides read TGTGCCAGTAGTTTCCGACAGGGTAACACTGAAGCTTTCTTT.

This sequence joins TRBV5-6 and TRBJ1-5; 8 bases are a match to TRBD1. V shed 4 bases and J 5 bases; nucleotides not matched to a gene: 2. Germline V gives CDR1 SGHDT, CDR2 YYEEEE. The CDR3 consists of 13 residues. The CDR3 bases are TGTGCCAGCAGCCACAGGGGGGATCAGCCCCAGCATTTT. Translating it yields CASSHRGDQPQHF.

CDR3: CASRPGLPYGYTF. The CDR3 DNA sequence: TGTGCCAGCAGACCCGGACTGCCCTACGGCTACACCTTC. The chain uses TRBV7-3 and TRBJ1-2; unclear D gene. CDR1 and CDR2 (germline): SGHTA, FQGTGA. V lost 6 bases, J lost 8 bases, and 16 bases lay in between. The CDR3 spans 13 residues.

The rearrangement uses TRBV9 and TRBJ1-4, with 8 bases lining up with TRBD1. V shed 3 bases, J shed 8 bases, and the junction held 12 bases outside the gene matches. The CDR3 has 16 amino acids. Germline loops: CDR1 SGDLS, CDR2 YYNGEE. The CDR3 sequence is CASSGRTGSVGEKLFF. In DNA, the CDR3 is TGTGCCAGCAGCGGGCGGACAGGGAGCGTTGGGGAAAAACTGTTTTTT. The entire variable domain, with the rest obtained from reference TRBV9 and TRBJ1-4, is as follows: DSGVTQTPKHLITATGQRVTLRCSPRSGDLSVYWYQQSLDQGLQFLIQYYNGEERAKGNILERFSAQQFPDLHSELNLSSLELGDSALYFCASSGRTGSVGEKLFFGSGTQLSVL.

The rearrangement links TRBV18 to TRBJ2-5, with 8 bases identical to TRBD2. V dropped 3 bases and J dropped 1; count of bases not matched to a gene: 10. The CDR3 has 17 amino acids. CDR1 is KGHSH and CDR2 is LQKENI in the germline V gene. The DNA of the CDR3 is TGTGCCAGCTCACCTAATCTCCTGGCGGGGGGCCAAGAGACCCAGTACTTC. Its protein is CASSPNLLAGGQETQYF.